This T cell receptor (beta chain) was captured by sequencing in a study of T cell changes during pregnancy in multiple sclerosis. CDR1 is SGHRS and CDR2 is YFSETQ in the germline V gene. The CDR3 covers 13 residues. V was pared by 4 bases and J by 6 bases, with 13 bases between. This clone was observed once. The table came from immunoSEQ multiplex PCR; TCRdb's copy has only in-frame clones and leaves some out. The table shows 55,000 to 70,000 clones, with 92% occurring only once. V and J are TRBV5-1 and TRBJ1-2; a weak D match, TRBD1 (6 bases). The clonotype originates from a female donor in good health, enrolled as a control in a pregnancy study. This specimen was peripheral blood, taken in the second trimester of pregnancy. CDR3 in amino acids: CASSPQGDNGYTF. Written as DNA, the CDR3 is TGCGCCAGCAGCCCACAGGGAGACAATGGCTACACCTTC.